This TCR beta chain was recorded in a study of T-cell memory formation after mild COVID-19. CDR1 is ENHRY, CDR2 SYGVKD, per germline. Trimming took 4 bases from V and 7 from J; bases not matched to a gene: 15. This CDR3 region has 17 residues. From the 5' RACE reads, TCRdb called clonotypes with MiXCR, one entry per CDR3 protein. This table has some 130,000 distinct CDR3 sequences, less than 25% appearing once. This receptor was identified in an adult woman who had mild COVID-19 (a few samples of this study predate the infection). Cell type and time point are not known. The chain carries TRBV10-3 and TRBJ1-4, with 7 bases fitting TRBD1. Specimen: PBMCs or a T cell subset sorted from them (not recorded which). The CDR3 region has the DNA TGTGCCATCAGTGGGGACAGCCAGGGCCCCATTGGTGAAAAACTGTTTTTT. Its protein is CAISGDSQGPIGEKLFF.